Listed below are T cell receptor beta chains from one sample, sequenced in a study of T cell responses to AZD1222 COVID-19 vaccine. Assay: immunoSEQ multiplex PCR; the TCRdb copy retains only in-frame clones and omits some. The table shows approximately 100,000 clones, with 92% occurring only once. The sequences come from peripheral blood, collected on day 0 of AZD1222 vaccination. The source of these receptors is an adult in good health. Each CDR3 is given with its conserved first and last residue. Each record gives: CDR3 protein, CDR3 DNA, V gene, J gene, D gene. The D gene is left open where the match is weak.

CDR3 protein: CASSPSDRDNSPLHF
CDR3 DNA: TGTGCCAGCAGTCCCTCCGACAGAGATAATTCACCCCTCCACTTT
V gene: TRBV28
J gene: TRBJ1-6
D gene: -

CDR3 protein: CASSLGGIYEQYF
CDR3 DNA: TGTGCCAGCAGCTTAGGGGGGATCTACGAGCAGTACTTC
V gene: TRBV7-8
J gene: TRBJ2-7
D gene: -

CDR3 protein: CASSQDWDGEQFF
CDR3 DNA: TGCGCCAGCAGCCAAGATTGGGACGGTGAGCAGTTCTTC
V gene: TRBV4-1
J gene: TRBJ2-1
D gene: -

CDR3 protein: CASSLGSASSNYGYTF
CDR3 DNA: TGTGCCAGCAGCTTAGGGTCAGCCTCCTCTAACTATGGCTACACCTTC
V gene: TRBV11-3
J gene: TRBJ1-2
D gene: -

CDR3 protein: CASTDIKGGFTEAFF
CDR3 DNA: TGTGCCAGTACCGATATAAAGGGGGGGTTCACTGAAGCTTTCTTT
V gene: TRBV19
J gene: TRBJ1-1
D gene: -

CDR3 protein: CASSQGQQETQYF
CDR3 DNA: TGTGCCAGCAGCCAGGGACAACAAGAGACCCAGTACTTC
V gene: TRBV13
J gene: TRBJ2-5
D gene: -

CDR3 protein: CASSLVYSTDTQYF
CDR3 DNA: TGTGCCAGCAGCTTAGTTTATTCAACAGATACGCAGTATTTT
V gene: TRBV7-3
J gene: TRBJ2-3
D gene: -

CDR3 protein: CATSGEGGGQETQYF
CDR3 DNA: TGTGCCACCAGTGGTGAGGGTGGGGGGCAAGAGACCCAGTACTTC
V gene: TRBV24-1
J gene: TRBJ2-5
D gene: -

CDR3 protein: CASSEVLVTYEQYF
CDR3 DNA: TGTGCCAGCAGTGAAGTACTAGTCACCTACGAGCAGTACTTC
V gene: TRBV6-1
J gene: TRBJ2-7
D gene: -

CDR3 protein: CASAGGRVGGYTF
CDR3 DNA: TGTGCCAGCGCAGGGGGCAGAGTGGGCGGCTACACCTTC
V gene: TRBV2
J gene: TRBJ1-2
D gene: TRBD1

CDR3 protein: CASSDRNLYEQYF
CDR3 DNA: TGTGCCAGCAGCGACAGGAACCTCTACGAGCAGTACTTC
V gene: TRBV7-9
J gene: TRBJ2-7
D gene: -

CDR3 protein: CASSQGSGLRDTGELFF
CDR3 DNA: TGCGCCAGCAGCCAAGGTTCGGGGCTTAGGGACACCGGGGAGCTGTTTTTT
V gene: TRBV4-1
J gene: TRBJ2-2
D gene: -

CDR3 protein: CASRQGAVGANVLTF
CDR3 DNA: TGTGCCAGTAGACAGGGGGCAGTTGGGGCCAACGTCCTGACTTTC
V gene: TRBV19
J gene: TRBJ2-6
D gene: TRBD1

CDR3 protein: CASSPRTRTYEQYF
CDR3 DNA: TGTGCCAGCTCACCCCGGACAAGAACCTACGAGCAGTACTTC
V gene: TRBV7-2
J gene: TRBJ2-7
D gene: -

CDR3 protein: CAWRTMNSNEKLFF
CDR3 DNA: TGTGCCTGGAGGACCATGAATTCTAATGAAAAACTGTTTTTT
V gene: TRBV30
J gene: TRBJ1-4
D gene: -